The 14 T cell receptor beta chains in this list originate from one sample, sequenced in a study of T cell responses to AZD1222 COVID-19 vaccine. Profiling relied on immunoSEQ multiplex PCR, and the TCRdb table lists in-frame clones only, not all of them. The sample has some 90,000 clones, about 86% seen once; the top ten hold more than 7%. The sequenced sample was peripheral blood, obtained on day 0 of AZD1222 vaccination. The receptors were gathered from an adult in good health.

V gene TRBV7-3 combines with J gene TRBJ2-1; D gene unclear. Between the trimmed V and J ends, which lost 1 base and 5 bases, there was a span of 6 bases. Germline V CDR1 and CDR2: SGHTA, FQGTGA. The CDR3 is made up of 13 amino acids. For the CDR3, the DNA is TGTGCCAGCAGCTTAAGGCAGGACAATGAGCAGTTCTTC. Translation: CASSLRQDNEQFF.

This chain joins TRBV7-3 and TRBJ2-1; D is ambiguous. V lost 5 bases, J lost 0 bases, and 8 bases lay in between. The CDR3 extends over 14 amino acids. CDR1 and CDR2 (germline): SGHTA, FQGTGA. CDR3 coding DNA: TGTGCCAGCAGCCCCACGAGCTCCTACAATGAGCAGTTCTTC. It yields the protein CASSPTSSYNEQFF.

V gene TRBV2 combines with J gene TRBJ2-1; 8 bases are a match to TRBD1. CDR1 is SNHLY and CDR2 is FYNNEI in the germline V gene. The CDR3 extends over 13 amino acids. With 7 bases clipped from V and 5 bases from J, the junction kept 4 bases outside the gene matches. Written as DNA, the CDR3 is TGTGCCAGCAAAGGGACAGGTAACAATGAGCAGTTCTTC. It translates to CASKGTGNNEQFF.

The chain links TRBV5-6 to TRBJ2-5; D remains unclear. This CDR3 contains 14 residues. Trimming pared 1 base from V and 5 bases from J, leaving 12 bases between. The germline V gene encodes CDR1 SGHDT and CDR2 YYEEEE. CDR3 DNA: TGTGCCAGCAGCTTGTTCTCCAACCTTGAGACCCAGTACTTC. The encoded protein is CASSLFSNLETQYF.

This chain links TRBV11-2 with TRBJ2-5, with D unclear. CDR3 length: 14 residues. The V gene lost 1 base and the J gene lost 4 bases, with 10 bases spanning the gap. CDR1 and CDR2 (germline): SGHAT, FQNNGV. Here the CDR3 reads CASSLGFGVETQYF. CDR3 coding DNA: TGTGCCAGCAGCTTAGGGTTCGGAGTAGAGACCCAGTACTTC.

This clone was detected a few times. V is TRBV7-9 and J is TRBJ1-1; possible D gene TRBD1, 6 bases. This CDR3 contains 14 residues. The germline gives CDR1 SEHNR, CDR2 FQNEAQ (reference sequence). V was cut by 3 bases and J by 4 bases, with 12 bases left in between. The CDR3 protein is CASSFQGRGTEAFF. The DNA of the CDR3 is TGTGCCAGCAGCTTCCAGGGGAGGGGCACTGAAGCTTTCTTT.

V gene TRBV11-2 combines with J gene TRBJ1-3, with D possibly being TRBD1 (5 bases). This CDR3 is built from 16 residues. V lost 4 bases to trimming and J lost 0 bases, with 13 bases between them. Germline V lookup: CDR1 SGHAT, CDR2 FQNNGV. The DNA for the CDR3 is TGTGCCAGCAGCTCCAGGGTCGGGGGCTCTGGAAACACCATATATTTT. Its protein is CASSSRVGGSGNTIYF.

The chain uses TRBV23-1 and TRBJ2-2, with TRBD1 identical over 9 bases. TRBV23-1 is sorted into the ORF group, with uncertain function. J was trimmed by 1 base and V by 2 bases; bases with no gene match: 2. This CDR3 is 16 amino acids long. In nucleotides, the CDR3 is TGCGCCAGCAGTCAACAGGACAGGGGGAACACCGGGGAGCTGTTTTTT. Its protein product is CASSQQDRGNTGELFF.

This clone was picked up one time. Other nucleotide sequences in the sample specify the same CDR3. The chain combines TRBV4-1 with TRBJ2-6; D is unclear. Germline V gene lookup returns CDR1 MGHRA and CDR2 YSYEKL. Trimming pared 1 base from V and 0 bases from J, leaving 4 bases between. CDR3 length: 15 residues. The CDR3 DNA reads TGCGCCAGCAGCCAAGGAAGCTCTGGGGCCAACGTCCTGACTTTC. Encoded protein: CASSQGSSGANVLTF.

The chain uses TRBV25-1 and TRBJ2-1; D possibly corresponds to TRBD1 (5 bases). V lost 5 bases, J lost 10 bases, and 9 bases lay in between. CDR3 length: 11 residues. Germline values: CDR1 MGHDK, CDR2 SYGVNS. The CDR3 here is CASSKGLEQFF. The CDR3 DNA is TGTGCCAGCAGTAAGGGGCTCGAGCAGTTCTTC.

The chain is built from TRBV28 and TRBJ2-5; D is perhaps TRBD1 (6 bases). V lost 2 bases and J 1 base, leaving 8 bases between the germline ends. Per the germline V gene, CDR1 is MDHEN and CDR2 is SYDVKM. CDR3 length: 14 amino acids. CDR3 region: CASSLGGPQETQYF. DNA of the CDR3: TGTGCCAGCAGTTTAGGGGGCCCCCAAGAGACCCAGTACTTC. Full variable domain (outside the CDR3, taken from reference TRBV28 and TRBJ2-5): DVKVTQSSRYLVKRTGEKVFLECVQDMDHENMFWYRQDPGLGLRLIYFSYDVKMKEKGDIPEGYSVSREKKERFSLILESASTNQTSMYLCASSLGGPQETQYFGPGTRLLVL.

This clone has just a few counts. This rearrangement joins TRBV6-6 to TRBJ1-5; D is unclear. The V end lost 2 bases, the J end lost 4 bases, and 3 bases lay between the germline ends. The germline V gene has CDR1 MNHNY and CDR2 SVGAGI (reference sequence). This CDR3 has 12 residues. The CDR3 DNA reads TGTGCCAGCAGTTACCTGAATCAGCCCCAGCATTTT. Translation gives CASSYLNQPQHF.

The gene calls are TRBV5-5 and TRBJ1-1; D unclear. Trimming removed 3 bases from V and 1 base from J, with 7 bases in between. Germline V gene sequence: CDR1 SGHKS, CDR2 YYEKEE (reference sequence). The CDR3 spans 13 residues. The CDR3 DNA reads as TGTGCCAGCAGCTATCAGAGGAACACTGAAGCTTTCTTT. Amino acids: CASSYQRNTEAFF. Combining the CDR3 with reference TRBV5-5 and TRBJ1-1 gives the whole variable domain DAGVTQSPTHLIKTRGQQVTLRCSPISGHKSVSWYQQVLGQGPQFIFQYYEKEERGRGNFPDRFSARQFPNYSSELNVNALLLGDSALYLCASSYQRNTEAFFGQGTRLTVV.

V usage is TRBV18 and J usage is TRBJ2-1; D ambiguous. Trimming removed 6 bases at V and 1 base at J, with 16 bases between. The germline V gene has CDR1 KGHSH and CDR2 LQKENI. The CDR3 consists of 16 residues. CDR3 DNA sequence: TGTGCCAGCTCCCCTGACTCCTTAGGGTCCTACAATGAGCAGTTCTTC. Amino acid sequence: CASSPDSLGSYNEQFF.